The 9 T cell receptor beta chains below come from one sample, sequenced in a study of blood T cells in healthy people across ages. A second PCR, run for about 7 to 11 cycles, used a sample-barcoded 5' primer plus a J-beta primer mix. TCRdb re-analysed the 5' RACE reads in MiXCR, keeping a single row per CDR3 protein. The sample contains 1.5 million to 2 million distinct CDR3 sequences, 28% of which appear only once. What was sequenced was blood. These receptors came from a woman aged 25 to 39 in good health.

This clonotype was observed a few times. A read error may explain this, as a much larger clone is one base away. This rearrangement joins TRBV2 to TRBJ1-1; D not certain. Germline V lookup: CDR1 SNHLY, CDR2 FYNNEI. Trimming cost V 5 bases and J 4 bases, with 5 bases left between them. The CDR3 consists of 11 residues. Written as DNA, the CDR3 is TGTGCCAGCAGTCGGACCACTGAAGCTTTCTTT. It specifies CASSRTTEAFF.

This clonotype was seen a few times. V usage is TRBV15 and J usage is TRBJ2-7; perhaps TRBD2 as D (6 bases). Trimming took off 5 bases at V and 6 bases at J, with 14 bases between the two ends. This CDR3 has 13 residues. The germline V gene has CDR1 LNHNV and CDR2 YYDKDF (reference sequence). CDR3 bases: TGTGCCACCAGCCCGGAGGGTCTACGCGAGCAGTACTTC. Encoded protein: CATSPEGLREQYF.

A note on this clonotype: This clone may be a read error of a much larger clone one base away. The gene calls are TRBV6-5 and TRBJ2-1; either TRBD1 or TRBD2 may supply D (5 bases each). TRBJ2-7 explains the end of the DNA better; the J call may be wrong. CDR1 is MNHEY and CDR2 is SVGAGI in the germline V gene. The CDR3 loop spans 13 amino acids. This chain's CDR3 is CASSTGLLGEQYF. For the CDR3, the DNA is TGTGCCAGCAGTACGGGGCTTTTGGGGGAGCAGTACTTC.

This chain joins TRBV20-1 and TRBJ1-2; 8 bases align to TRBD1. Germline CDR1 is DFQATT and CDR2 is SNEGSKA (reference sequence). The CDR3 runs 16 residues. The junction had 12 bases not matched to a gene; V was cut back by 0 bases and J by 6 bases. CDR3 coding DNA: TGCAGTGCTAGAGATCATAGGGCGACAGGGGATAATGGCTACACCTTC. Its translation is CSARDHRATGDNGYTF.

The V gene is TRBV30, the J gene TRBJ1-4; weak D call: TRBD1 (5 bases). V was trimmed by 1 base and J by 11 bases, leaving 14 bases between them. CDR1 is GTSNPN and CDR2 is SVGIG in the germline V gene (reference sequence). CDR3 length equals 13 residues. CDR3 residues: CAWSEGLILKLFF. CDR3 coding DNA: TGTGCCTGGAGTGAGGGGTTGATACTGAAACTGTTTTTT.

The rearrangement joins TRBV6-2 or TRBV6-3 to TRBJ2-1, with TRBD2 matching over 7 bases. The V segment lost 8 bases and the J segment 8 bases; nucleotides outside the gene matches: 18. The CDR3 has 16 amino acids. The germline V gene has CDR1 MNHEY and CDR2 SVGEGT. The CDR3 coding sequence is TGTGCCAGCGGTTGGCTTTGGGACTACGTTACAGATGAGCAGTTCTTC. Its translation: CASGWLWDYVTDEQFF.

This clonotype was detected many times. This rearrangement joins TRBV5-1 to TRBJ2-7; 8 bases line up with TRBD1. Per the germline V gene, CDR1 is SGHRS and CDR2 is YFSETQ. Trimming at V came to 1 base and at J to 2 bases, leaving 2 bases not matched to a gene. This CDR3 is 14 amino acids long. CDR3 loop: CASSLTGQAYEQYF. CDR3 nucleotides: TGCGCCAGCAGCTTGACGGGACAGGCCTACGAGCAGTACTTC.

This clonotype has only a few counts. The rearrangement uses TRBV2 and TRBJ1-1; 7 bases map to TRBD1. Germline CDR1 SNHLY, CDR2 FYNNEI. The CDR3 totals 14 residues. The junction had 6 bases not matched to a gene; V was cut back by 3 bases and J by 5 bases. As DNA, the CDR3 is TGTGCCAGCAGTGATGACAGGGTCAAGACTGAAGCTTTCTTT. As protein: CASSDDRVKTEAFF.

Only one count was recorded for this clonotype. The junction differs from germline at one of its ends, possibly a read error. V and J are TRBV7-2 and TRBJ2-5; D gene unclear. Per germline, CDR1 SGHTA and CDR2 FQGNSA. This CDR3 is built from 15 residues. CDR3 nucleotide sequence: TGTGCCAGCAGCTTACAGCAGGTGCGACAAGAGACCCGGTACTTC. This translates into CASSLQQVRQETRYF.